This T cell receptor beta chain comes out of a study of blood T cell repertoires in COVID-19. CDR3 length equals 17 residues. The V and J ends lost 4 bases and 5 bases, in that order; junction bases with no gene match: 14. CDR1 and CDR2 from the germline V gene are SGHRS and YFSETQ. The assay was immunoSEQ multiplex PCR, and TCRdb's table has in-frame clones only and misses some. This sample carries some 45,000 clones, approximately 93% of them seen once, and the ten largest clones take roughly 1%. Sequencing used peripheral blood. The TCR was taken from a man aged 55 to 70 with COVID-19, enrolled during active disease. The gene calls are TRBV5-1 and TRBJ2-5, with 10 bases fitting TRBD2. The CDR3 protein is CASSAAGAGGRVETQYF. The DNA for the CDR3 is TGCGCCAGCAGCGCCGCTGGAGCGGGGGGGCGGGTGGAGACCCAGTACTTC.